This T cell receptor beta chain is from a study of pediatric ulcerative colitis. To note about this clone: Its antigen remains unknown.

Colonoscopy and blood draw happened at the same time. Repertoires were generated with immunoSEQ multiplex PCR, while TCRdb's copy carries only in-frame clones and drops some. The table shows about 64,000 clones, with about 86% occurring only once. Trimming removed 6 bases from V and 5 bases from J, with 7 bases in between. The CDR3 consists of 11 residues. CDR1 DFQATT and CDR2 SNEGSKA come from the germline V gene (reference sequence). Study-wide results and limits: A couple of rectal CDR3 clonotypes occurred in all ulcerative colitis patients.

Sequenced sample: blood. This TCR was sampled from a boy younger than 18 with severe ulcerative colitis. The chain carries TRBV20-1 and TRBJ2-2; unclear D gene. The CDR3 here is CSAVGTGELFF. CDR3 in DNA: TGCAGTGCCGTCGGGACCGGGGAGCTGTTTTTT.